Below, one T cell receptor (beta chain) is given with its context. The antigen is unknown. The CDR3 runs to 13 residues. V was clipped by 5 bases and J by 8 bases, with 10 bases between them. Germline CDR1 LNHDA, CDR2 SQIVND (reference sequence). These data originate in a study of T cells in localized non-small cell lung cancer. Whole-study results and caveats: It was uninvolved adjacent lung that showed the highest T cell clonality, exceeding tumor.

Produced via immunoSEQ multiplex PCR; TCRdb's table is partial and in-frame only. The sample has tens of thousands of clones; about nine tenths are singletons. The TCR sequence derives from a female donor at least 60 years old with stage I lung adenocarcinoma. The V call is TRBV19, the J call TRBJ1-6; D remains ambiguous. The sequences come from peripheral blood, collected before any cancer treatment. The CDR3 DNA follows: TGTGCCAGTAGTTCGGTCCAAGATTCACCCCTCCACTTT. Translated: CASSSVQDSPLHF. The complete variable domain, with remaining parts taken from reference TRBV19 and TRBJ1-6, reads DGGITQSPKYLFRKEGQNVTLSCEQNLNHDAMYWYRQDPGQGLRLIYYSQIVNDFQKGDIAEGYSVSREKKESFPLTVTSAQKNPTAFYLCASSSVQDSPLHFGNGTRLTVT.